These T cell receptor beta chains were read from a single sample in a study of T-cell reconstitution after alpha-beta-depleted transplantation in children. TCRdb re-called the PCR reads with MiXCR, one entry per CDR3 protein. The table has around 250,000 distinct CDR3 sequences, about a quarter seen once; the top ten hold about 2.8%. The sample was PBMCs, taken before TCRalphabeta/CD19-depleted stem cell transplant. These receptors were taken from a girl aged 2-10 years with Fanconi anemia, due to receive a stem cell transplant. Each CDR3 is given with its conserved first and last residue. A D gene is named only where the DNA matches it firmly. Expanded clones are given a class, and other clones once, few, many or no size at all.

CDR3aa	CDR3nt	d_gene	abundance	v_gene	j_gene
CASRKKAGHPYGYTF	TGTGCCAGCAGGAAGAAAGCCGGACATCCGTATGGCTACACCTTC	-	few	TRBV28	TRBJ1-2
CASSLGAQRVYNEQFF	TGTGCCAGCAGCTTAGGGGCGCAGAGGGTCTACAATGAGCAGTTCTTC	-	-	TRBV7-8	TRBJ2-1
CAAQGMYTEAFF	TGTGCCGCCCAGGGAATGTACACTGAAGCTTTCTTT	-	-	TRBV25-1	TRBJ1-1
CASSYGWGQPQHF	TGTGCCAGCAGTTACGGGTGGGGGCAGCCCCAGCATTTT	-	-	TRBV6-5	TRBJ1-5
CASSFGTGFPEAFF	TGTGCCAGCAGTTTTGGGACAGGGTTCCCTGAAGCTTTCTTT	TRBD1	many	TRBV12-3/TRBV12-4	TRBJ1-1
CASSLARLPSYNEQFF	TGTGCCAGCAGCTTAGCTCGGCTCCCCTCCTACAATGAGCAGTTCTTC	-	-	TRBV7-9	TRBJ2-1
CSARKGTRTDTQYF	TGCAGTGCTAGAAAGGGGACGCGCACAGATACGCAGTATTTT	-	-	TRBV20-1	TRBJ2-3
CSAKRQGGNEQYF	TGCAGTGCTAAGCGTCAGGGAGGGAACGAGCAGTACTTC	TRBD2	few	TRBV20-1	TRBJ2-7
CASRGLGYEQYF	TGTGCCAGCAGGGGACTAGGATACGAGCAGTACTTC	TRBD2	many	TRBV12-3/TRBV12-4	TRBJ2-7
CSASGWPSYNEQFF	TGCAGTGCTAGCGGTTGGCCCTCCTACAATGAGCAGTTCTTC	-	-	TRBV20-1	TRBJ2-1
CASSLGASGGETQYF	TGCGCCAGCAGCTTGGGTGCTAGCGGTGGGGAGACCCAGTACTTC	TRBD2	-	TRBV5-1	TRBJ2-5
CASSSGLAGVETQYF	TGTGCCAGCAGCTCCGGACTAGCGGGAGTGGAGACCCAGTACTTC	TRBD2	-	TRBV7-2	TRBJ2-5
CASSISGSGYTF	TGTGCCAGTAGTATCAGCGGCTCGGGCTACACCTTC	-	few	TRBV19	TRBJ1-2
CASSFRGSSNEQFF	TGTGCCAGCAGCTTTCGCGGGAGTAGCAATGAGCAGTTCTTC	TRBD2	-	TRBV7-3	TRBJ2-1
CAWRGTYEQYF	TGTGCCTGGAGGGGGACCTACGAGCAGTACTTC	-	-	TRBV30	TRBJ2-7
CASSRPTDTQYF	TGCGCCAGCAGTCGACCCACAGATACGCAGTATTTT	-	-	TRBV5-1	TRBJ2-3
CASSYSTGGTEAFF	TGTGCCAGCAGTTACTCGACAGGGGGCACTGAAGCTTTCTTT	TRBD1	many	TRBV6-5	TRBJ1-1
CASTGLGTDTQYF	TGTGCCAGCACAGGGTTAGGAACAGATACGCAGTATTTT	-	-	TRBV5-8	TRBJ2-3